This T cell receptor beta chain was captured in a study of blood T cell repertoires in COVID-19. Libraries were prepared by immunoSEQ multiplex PCR; TCRdb keeps only in-frame clonotypes and omits some of them. The data hold 150,000 to 200,000 clones, with 86% observed a single time. This clone was seen only once. Recruits, aged roughly 18 to 100 years, lived in 20 to 30 US areas. Membership in each cohort depended on participant-reported clinical history. Sequences were obtained from PBMCs or T cells enriched from blood (not recorded which). The sequence was collected from a woman aged 40-49 years in a cohort exposed to, infected with or recovered from COVID-19 (not recorded which).

As DNA, the CDR3 is TGTGCCAGCAGTGAGCTAGCGGGGGGTAATGAGCAGTTCTTC. Translation: CASSELAGGNEQFF. The rearrangement links TRBV6-4 to TRBJ2-1, with TRBD2 matching 11 bases. The junction had 2 bases not matched to a gene; V was cut back by 3 bases and J by 7 bases. The CDR3 totals 14 residues. CDR1 and CDR2 from the germline V gene are MRHNA and SNTAGT.